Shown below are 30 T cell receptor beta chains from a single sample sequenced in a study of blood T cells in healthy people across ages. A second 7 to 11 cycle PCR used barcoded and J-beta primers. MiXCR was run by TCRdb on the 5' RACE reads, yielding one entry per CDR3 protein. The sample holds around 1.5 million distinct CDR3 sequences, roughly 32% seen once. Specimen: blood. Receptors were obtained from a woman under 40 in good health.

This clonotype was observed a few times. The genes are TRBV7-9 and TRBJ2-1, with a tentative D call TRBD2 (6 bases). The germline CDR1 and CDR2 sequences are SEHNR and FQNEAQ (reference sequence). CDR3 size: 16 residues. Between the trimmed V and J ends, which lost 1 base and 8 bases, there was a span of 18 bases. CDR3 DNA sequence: TGTGCCAGCAGCTTAGGGAGTAGCGGAGCCAAGGATGAGCAGTTCTTC. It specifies CASSLGSSGAKDEQFF.

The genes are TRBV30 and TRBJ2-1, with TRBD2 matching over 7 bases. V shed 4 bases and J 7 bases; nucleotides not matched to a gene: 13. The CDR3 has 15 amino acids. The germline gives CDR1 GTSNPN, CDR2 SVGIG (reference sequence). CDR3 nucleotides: TGTGCCTGGATTGAATCGGGGCGGGGGAGGAATGAGCAGTTCTTC. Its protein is CAWIESGRGRNEQFF.

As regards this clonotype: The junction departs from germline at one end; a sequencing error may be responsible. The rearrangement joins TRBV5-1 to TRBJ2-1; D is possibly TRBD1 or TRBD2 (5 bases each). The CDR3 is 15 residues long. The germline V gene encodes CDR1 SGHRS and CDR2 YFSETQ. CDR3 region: CASSLAGSSCNEQFF. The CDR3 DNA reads TGCGCCAGCAGCTTGGCAGGGAGCTCCTGCAATGAGCAGTTCTTC.

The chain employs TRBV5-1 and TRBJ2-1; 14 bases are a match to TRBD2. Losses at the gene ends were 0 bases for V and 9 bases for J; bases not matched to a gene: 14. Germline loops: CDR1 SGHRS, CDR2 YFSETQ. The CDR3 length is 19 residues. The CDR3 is CASSLGGGSQGLAGVEQFF. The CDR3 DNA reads TGCGCCAGCAGCTTGGGAGGCGGTTCGCAGGGACTAGCGGGAGTTGAGCAGTTCTTC.

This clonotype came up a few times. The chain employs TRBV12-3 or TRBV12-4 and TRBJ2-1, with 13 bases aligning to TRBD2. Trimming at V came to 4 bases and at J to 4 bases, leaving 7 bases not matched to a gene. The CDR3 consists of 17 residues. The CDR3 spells CASSSDGLAGAYNEQFF. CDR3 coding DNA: TGTGCCAGCAGTTCAGACGGACTAGCGGGGGCTTACAATGAGCAGTTCTTC.

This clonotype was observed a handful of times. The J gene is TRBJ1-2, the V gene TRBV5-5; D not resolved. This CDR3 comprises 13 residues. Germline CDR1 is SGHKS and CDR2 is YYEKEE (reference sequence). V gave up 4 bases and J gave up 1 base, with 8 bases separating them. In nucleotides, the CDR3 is TGTGCCAGCAGCCCGATGGATAACTATGGCTACACCTTC. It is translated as CASSPMDNYGYTF.

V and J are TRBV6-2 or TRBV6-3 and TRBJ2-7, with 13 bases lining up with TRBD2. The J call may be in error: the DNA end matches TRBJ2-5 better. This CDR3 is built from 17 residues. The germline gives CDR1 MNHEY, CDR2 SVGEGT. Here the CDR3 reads CASSSRLAGGMRETQYF. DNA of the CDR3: TGTGCCAGCAGTTCCCGACTAGCGGGAGGAATGAGGGAGACCCAGTACTTC.

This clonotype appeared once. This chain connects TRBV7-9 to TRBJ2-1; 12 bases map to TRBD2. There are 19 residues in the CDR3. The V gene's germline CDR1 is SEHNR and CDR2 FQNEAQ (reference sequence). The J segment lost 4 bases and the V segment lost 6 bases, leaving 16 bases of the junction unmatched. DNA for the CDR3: TGTGCCAGCAGAGACACTGGACTAGCGGGATTCTTAAAATACAATGAGCAGTTCTTC. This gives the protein CASRDTGLAGFLKYNEQFF.

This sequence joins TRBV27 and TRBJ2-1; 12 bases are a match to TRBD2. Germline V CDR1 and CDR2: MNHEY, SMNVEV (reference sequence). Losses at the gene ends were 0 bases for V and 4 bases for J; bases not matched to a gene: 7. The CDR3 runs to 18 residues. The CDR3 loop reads CASSLSPGLAGLYNEQFF. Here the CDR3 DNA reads TGTGCCAGCAGTTTATCCCCGGGACTAGCGGGCCTTTACAATGAGCAGTTCTTC.

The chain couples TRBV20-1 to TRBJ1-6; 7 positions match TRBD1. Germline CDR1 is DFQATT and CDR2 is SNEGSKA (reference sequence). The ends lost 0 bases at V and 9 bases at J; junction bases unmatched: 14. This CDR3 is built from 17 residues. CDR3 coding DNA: TGCAGTGCTAGAGATAGCCGCGGGACAGAGGGCGTTTCACCCCTCCACTTT. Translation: CSARDSRGTEGVSPLHF.

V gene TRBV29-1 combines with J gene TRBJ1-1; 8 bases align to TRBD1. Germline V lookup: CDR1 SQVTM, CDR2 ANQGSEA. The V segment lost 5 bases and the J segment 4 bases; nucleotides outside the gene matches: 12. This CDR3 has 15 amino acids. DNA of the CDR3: TGCAGCGTTCAACGACAAACAGGGGGTGGCACTGAAGCTTTCTTT. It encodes CSVQRQTGGGTEAFF. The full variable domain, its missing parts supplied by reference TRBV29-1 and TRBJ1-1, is SAVISQKPSRDICQRGTSLTIQCQVDSQVTMMFWYRQQPGQSLTLIATANQGSEATYESGFVIDKFPISRPNLTFSTLTVSNMSPEDSSIYLCSVQRQTGGGTEAFFGQGTRLTVV.

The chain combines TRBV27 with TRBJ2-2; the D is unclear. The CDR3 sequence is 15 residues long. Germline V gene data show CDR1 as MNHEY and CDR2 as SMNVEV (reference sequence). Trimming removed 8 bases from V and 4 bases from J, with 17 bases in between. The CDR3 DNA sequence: TGTGCCAGCCGAACCCAGGCAGAAATCACCGGGGAGCTGTTTTTT. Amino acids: CASRTQAEITGELFF.

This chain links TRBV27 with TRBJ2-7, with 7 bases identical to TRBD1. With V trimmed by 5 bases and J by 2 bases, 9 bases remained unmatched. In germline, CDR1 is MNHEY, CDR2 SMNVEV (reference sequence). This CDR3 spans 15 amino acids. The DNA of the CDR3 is TGTGCCAGCAGTGCTCACTCGACAGGGACCTACGAGCAGTACTTC. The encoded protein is CASSAHSTGTYEQYF.

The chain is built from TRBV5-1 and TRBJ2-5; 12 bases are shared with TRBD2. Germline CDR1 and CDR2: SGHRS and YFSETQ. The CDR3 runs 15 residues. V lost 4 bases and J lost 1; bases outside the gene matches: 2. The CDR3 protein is CASSGLAGTQETQYF. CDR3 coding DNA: TGCGCCAGCAGCGGACTAGCGGGGACCCAAGAGACCCAGTACTTC.

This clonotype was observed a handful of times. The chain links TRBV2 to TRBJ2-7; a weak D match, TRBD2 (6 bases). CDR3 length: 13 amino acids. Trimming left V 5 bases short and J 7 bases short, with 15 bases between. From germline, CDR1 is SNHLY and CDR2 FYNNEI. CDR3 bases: TGTGCCAGCAGTACGGGACTCCGGACGGAGCAGTACTTC. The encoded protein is CASSTGLRTEQYF.

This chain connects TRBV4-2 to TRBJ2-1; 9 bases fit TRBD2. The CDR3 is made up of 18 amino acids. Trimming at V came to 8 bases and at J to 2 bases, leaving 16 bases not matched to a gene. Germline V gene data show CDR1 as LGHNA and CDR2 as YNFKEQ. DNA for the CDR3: TGTGCCAGCCCCGAGGATTATAGCGGGAGTAGGACCTACAATGAGCAGTTCTTC. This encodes CASPEDYSGSRTYNEQFF.

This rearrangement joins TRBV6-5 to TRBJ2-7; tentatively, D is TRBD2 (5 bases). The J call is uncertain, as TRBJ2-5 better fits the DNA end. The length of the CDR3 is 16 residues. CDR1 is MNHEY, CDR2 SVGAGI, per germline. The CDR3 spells CASSYSKKDLGETQYF. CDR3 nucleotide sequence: TGTGCCAGCAGTTACTCGAAAAAGGACTTAGGGGAGACCCAGTACTTC.

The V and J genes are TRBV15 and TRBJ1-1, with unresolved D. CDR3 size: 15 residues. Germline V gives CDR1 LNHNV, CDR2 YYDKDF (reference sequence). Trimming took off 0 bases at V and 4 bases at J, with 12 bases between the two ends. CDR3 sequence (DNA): TGTGCCACCAGCAGAGACAGGTTCGTGGGCACTGAAGCTTTCTTT. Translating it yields CATSRDRFVGTEAFF.

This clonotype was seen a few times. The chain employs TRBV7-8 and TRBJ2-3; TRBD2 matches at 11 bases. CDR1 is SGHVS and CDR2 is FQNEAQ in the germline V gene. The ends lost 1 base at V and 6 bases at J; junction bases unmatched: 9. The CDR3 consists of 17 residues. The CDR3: CASSLVLAGGPVDTQYF. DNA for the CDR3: TGTGCCAGCAGCTTAGTTTTAGCGGGGGGGCCAGTCGATACGCAGTATTTT.

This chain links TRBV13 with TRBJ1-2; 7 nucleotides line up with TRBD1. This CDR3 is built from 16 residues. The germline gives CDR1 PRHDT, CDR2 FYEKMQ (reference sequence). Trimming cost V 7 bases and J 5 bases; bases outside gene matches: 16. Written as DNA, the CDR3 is TGTGCCAGCACCAGCTTAGGGTTTGGGACAGAATATGGCTACACCTTC. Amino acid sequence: CASTSLGFGTEYGYTF. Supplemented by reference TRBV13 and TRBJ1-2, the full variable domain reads AAGVIQSPRHLIKEKRETATLKCYPIPRHDTVYWYQQGPGQDPQFLISFYEKMQSDKGSIPDRFSAQQFSDYHSELNMSSLELGDSALYFCASTSLGFGTEYGYTFGSGTRLTVV.

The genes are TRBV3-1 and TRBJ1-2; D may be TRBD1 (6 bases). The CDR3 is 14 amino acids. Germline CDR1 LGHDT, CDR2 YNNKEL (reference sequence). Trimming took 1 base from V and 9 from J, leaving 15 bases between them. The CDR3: CASSQGGGSGRYTF. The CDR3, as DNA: TGTGCCAGCAGCCAAGGGGGGGGCAGCGGTCGCTACACCTTC.

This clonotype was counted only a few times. The CDR3 loop is CSASEAGGVEQPQHF. The CDR3 DNA is TGCAGTGCTAGTGAGGCCGGGGGAGTAGAGCAGCCCCAGCATTTT. The J gene is TRBJ1-5, the V gene TRBV20-1; D is possibly TRBD1 (5 bases). Germline lookup yields CDR1 DFQATT and CDR2 SNEGSKA (reference sequence). V was trimmed by 3 bases and J by 7 bases, leaving 19 bases between them. There are 15 residues in the CDR3.

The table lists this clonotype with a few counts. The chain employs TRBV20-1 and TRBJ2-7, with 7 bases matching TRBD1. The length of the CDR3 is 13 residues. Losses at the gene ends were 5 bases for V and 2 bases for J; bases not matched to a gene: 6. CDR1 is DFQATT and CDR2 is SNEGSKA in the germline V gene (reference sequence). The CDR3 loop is CSASTGLAYEQYF. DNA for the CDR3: TGCAGTGCTTCGACAGGGTTGGCCTACGAGCAGTACTTC.

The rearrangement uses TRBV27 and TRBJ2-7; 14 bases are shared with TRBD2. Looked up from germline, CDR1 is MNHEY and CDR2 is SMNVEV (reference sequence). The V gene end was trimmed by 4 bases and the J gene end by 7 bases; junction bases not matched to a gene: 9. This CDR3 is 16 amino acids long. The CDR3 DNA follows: TGTGCCAGCAGTTCCCTGACTAGCGGGGGGGCTCGGGAGCAGTACTTC. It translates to CASSSLTSGGAREQYF.

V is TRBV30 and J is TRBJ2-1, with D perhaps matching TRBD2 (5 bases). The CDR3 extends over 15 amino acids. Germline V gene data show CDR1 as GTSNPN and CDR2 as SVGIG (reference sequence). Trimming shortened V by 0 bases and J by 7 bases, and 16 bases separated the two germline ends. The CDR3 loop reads CAWSVRRLTGNEQFF. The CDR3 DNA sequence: TGTGCCTGGAGTGTAAGGAGACTTACGGGGAATGAGCAGTTCTTC.

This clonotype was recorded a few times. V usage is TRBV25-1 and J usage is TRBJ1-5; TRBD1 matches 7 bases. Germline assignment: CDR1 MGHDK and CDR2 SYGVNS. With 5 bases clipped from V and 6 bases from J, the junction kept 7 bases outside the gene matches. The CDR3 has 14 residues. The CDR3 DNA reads TGTGCCAGCAGTAGACCTGGGACAGCTCAGCCCCAGCATTTT. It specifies CASSRPGTAQPQHF.

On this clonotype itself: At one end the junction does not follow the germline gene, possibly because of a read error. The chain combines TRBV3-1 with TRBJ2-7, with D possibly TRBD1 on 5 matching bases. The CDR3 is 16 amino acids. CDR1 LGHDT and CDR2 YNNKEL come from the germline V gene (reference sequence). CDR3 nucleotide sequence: TGTGCCGGCAGCCCCTTGGCAGGGTATAGCTCCTACGAGCAGTACTTC. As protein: CAGSPLAGYSSYEQYF.

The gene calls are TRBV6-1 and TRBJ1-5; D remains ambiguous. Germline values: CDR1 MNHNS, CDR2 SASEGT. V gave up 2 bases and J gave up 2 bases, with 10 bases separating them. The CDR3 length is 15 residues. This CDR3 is CASSEWPSGNQPQHF. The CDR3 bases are TGTGCCAGCAGTGAATGGCCGAGCGGCAATCAGCCCCAGCATTTT.

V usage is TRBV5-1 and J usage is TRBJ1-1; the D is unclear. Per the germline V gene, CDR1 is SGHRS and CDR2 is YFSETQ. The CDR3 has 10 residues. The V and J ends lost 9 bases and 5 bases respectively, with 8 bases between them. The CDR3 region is CATPFTEAFF. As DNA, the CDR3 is TGCGCCACCCCTTTTACTGAAGCTTTCTTT.

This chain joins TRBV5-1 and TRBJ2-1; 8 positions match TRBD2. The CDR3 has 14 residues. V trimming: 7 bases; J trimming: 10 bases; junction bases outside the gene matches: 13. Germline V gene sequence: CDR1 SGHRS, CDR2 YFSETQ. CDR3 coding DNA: TGCGCCAGCCAGGCTAGCGGGTTCCCAGAGGAGCAGTTCTTC. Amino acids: CASQASGFPEEQFF. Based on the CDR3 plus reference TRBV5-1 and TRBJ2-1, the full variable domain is KAGVTQTPRYLIKTRGQQVTLSCSPISGHRSVSWYQQTPGQGLQFLFEYFSETQRNKGNFPGRFSGRQFSNSRSEMNVSTLELGDSALYLCASQASGFPEEQFFGPGTRLTVL.